This section outlines one T cell receptor (beta chain) sequence together with its context. Its antigen is unknown. This specimen belongs to a study of T cell responses to AZD1222 COVID-19 vaccine. Study in general: Combined were second doses at about 4 or about 12 weeks.

Libraries were prepared by immunoSEQ multiplex PCR; TCRdb keeps only in-frame clonotypes and omits some of them. Counted here are more than 150,000 clones, 94% occurring once; the ten biggest clones make up approximately 0.69%. Study observations and caveats: Just 6 or 7 AZD1222 recipients were seropositive at baseline. Recipients of two AZD1222 doses showed rising Spike-specific TCR breadth and depth. Clonal diversity was possibly underestimated, and white British individuals and females predominated among donors.

This material consisted of peripheral blood, taken on day 0 of AZD1222 vaccination. The TCR was taken from an adult in good health.

This chain's CDR3 is CASSATHGRAREQFF. The CDR3, as DNA: TGTGCCAGCAGTGCCACACATGGACGGGCCAGAGAGCAGTTCTTC. The rearrangement links TRBV28 to TRBJ2-1; D gene ambiguous. The CDR3 has 15 amino acids. The V gene lost 5 bases and the J gene lost 10 bases, with 21 bases spanning the gap. CDR1 and CDR2 (germline): MDHEN, SYDVKM.